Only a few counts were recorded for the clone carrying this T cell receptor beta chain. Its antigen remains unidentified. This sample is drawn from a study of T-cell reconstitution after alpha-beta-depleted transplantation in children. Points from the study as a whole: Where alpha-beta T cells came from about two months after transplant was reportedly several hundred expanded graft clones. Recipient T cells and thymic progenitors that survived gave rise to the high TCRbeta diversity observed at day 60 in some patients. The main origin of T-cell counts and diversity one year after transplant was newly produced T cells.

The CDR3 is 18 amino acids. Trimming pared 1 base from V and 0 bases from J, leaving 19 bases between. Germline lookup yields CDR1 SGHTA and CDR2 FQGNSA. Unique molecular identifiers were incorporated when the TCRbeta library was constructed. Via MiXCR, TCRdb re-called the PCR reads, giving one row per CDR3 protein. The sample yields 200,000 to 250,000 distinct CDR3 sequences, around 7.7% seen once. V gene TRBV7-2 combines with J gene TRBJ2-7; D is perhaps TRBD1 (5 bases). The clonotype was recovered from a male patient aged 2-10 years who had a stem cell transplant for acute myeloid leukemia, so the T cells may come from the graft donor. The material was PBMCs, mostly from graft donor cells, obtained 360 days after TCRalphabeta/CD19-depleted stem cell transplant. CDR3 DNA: TGTGCCAGCAGCTTAGGGCTGGGGAAGGGGCCTTTCTCCTACGAGCAGTACGTC. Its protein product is CASSLGLGKGPFSYEQYV.